The rows below give T cell receptor beta chains drawn from one sample of a study of beta chain features in type 1 diabetes. Method: immunoSEQ multiplex PCR; TCRdb's copy keeps in-frame clones and lacks some. The sample lists 240,000 or so clones; 25% to 35% were seen once. The sample comprised central memory CD4+ T cells from blood. These receptors all come from a man aged 25-45 years in good health. Both conserved end residues are part of each CDR3. D genes are given only for firm matches. Clone size is given for some rows only: seen once, a few or many times, or a class if the clone is expanded.

CDR3 length	D gene	J gene	clone size	V gene	CDR3 protein	CDR3 DNA
15	NA	TRBJ2-7	few	TRBV7-2	CASSLTRSLNYEQYF	TGTGCCAGCAGCTTAACGAGGAGCCTGAACTACGAGCAGTACTTC
16	NA	TRBJ1-3	few	TRBV9	CASSALLTSSGNTIYF	TGTGCCAGCAGCGCCCTACTAACCTCCTCTGGAAACACCATATATTTT
16	TRBD1	TRBJ1-2	NA	TRBV27	CASSSKLTGRDYGYTF	TGTGCCAGCAGTTCAAAACTGACAGGGAGAGACTATGGCTACACCTTC
16	TRBD1	TRBJ2-2	few	TRBV5-1	CASSSGTGVNTGELFF	TGCGCCAGCAGCTCTGGGACAGGGGTGAACACCGGGGAGCTGTTTTTT
11	NA	TRBJ2-5	few	TRBV29-1	CSAGQKETQYF	TGCAGCGCCGGACAGAAAGAGACCCAGTACTTC
13	NA	TRBJ2-3	NA	TRBV5-4	CASGNWRSDTQYF	TGTGCCAGCGGGAACTGGCGGTCCGATACGCAGTATTTT
18	TRBD1	TRBJ2-7	NA	TRBV27	CASSRGQALPPGGDEQYF	TGTGCCAGCAGTCGGGGACAGGCACTACCGCCTGGAGGGGACGAGCAGTACTTC
15	NA	TRBJ2-2	NA	TRBV5-1	CASSASALNTGELFF	TGCGCCAGCAGCGCTTCCGCATTGAACACCGGGGAGCTGTTTTTT
13	NA	TRBJ1-2	NA	TRBV7-6	CASSFEVNYGYTF	TGTGCCAGCAGCTTTGAAGTAAACTATGGCTACACCTTC
14	NA	TRBJ1-5	NA	TRBV5-6	CASSLGGVSQPQHF	TGTGCCAGCAGCTTGGGGGGAGTAAGTCAGCCCCAGCATTTT
11	NA	TRBJ2-1	NA	TRBV14	CASSQVQEQFF	TGTGCCAGCAGCCAAGTTCAAGAGCAGTTCTTC
12	NA	TRBJ2-3	many	TRBV2	CASRQDTDTQYF	TGTGCCAGCAGGCAGGACACAGATACGCAGTATTTT
13	TRBD1	TRBJ1-5	few	TRBV7-2	CASSPDREQPQHF	TGTGCCAGCAGCCCTGACAGGGAACAGCCCCAGCATTTT
13	TRBD2	TRBJ2-1	few	TRBV29-1	CSAVSGRVNEQFF	TGCAGCGCCGTTTCCGGGAGGGTCAATGAGCAGTTCTTC
14	NA	TRBJ2-1	NA	TRBV7-2	CASSLAGSYNEQFF	TGTGCCAGCAGCTTAGCGGGATCCTACAATGAGCAGTTCTTC
11	NA	TRBJ2-7	few	TRBV20-1	CSASTMAVEPF	TGCAGTGCTAGTACAATGGCGGTGGAACCATTC
15	NA	TRBJ2-7	NA	TRBV6-6	CASSHSDSSSYEQYF	TGTGCCAGCAGTCACTCGGACTCTAGCTCCTACGAGCAGTACTTC
16	TRBD1	TRBJ1-5	NA	TRBV13	CASSYRQGRGNQPQHF	TGTGCCAGCAGCTACAGACAGGGCCGGGGCAATCAGCCCCAGCATTTT
14	NA	TRBJ1-4	NA	TRBV5-6	CASSYGLRDEKLFF	TGTGCCAGCAGCTACGGACTACGGGATGAAAAACTGTTTTTT
13	TRBD1	TRBJ2-4	NA	TRBV29-1	CSADRVAKNIQYF	TGCAGCGCGGACAGGGTAGCCAAAAACATTCAGTACTTC
14	NA	TRBJ1-2	NA	TRBV2	CASSGGVSREGYTF	TGTGCCAGCAGTGGAGGGGTGAGCCGGGAGGGCTACACCTTC
15	NA	TRBJ1-3	NA	TRBV6-6	CASSNPLNSGNTIYF	TGTGCCAGCAGTAACCCGTTAAACTCTGGAAACACCATATATTTT
13	NA	TRBJ1-1	many	TRBV9	CASGIAPNTEAFF	TGTGCCAGCGGTATAGCCCCGAACACTGAAGCTTTCTTT
14	NA	TRBJ1-3	many	TRBV7-2	CASSPRLSGNTIYF	TGTGCCAGCAGCCCCCGACTGTCTGGAAACACCATATATTTT
12	NA	TRBJ1-2	NA	TRBV30	CGVTPDSYGYTF	TGTGGGGTAACCCCCGACAGTTATGGCTACACCTTC
15	NA	TRBJ1-1	NA	TRBV28	CASIADPSKNTEAFF	TGTGCCAGCATCGCCGACCCTAGTAAGAACACTGAAGCTTTCTTT
12	NA	TRBJ2-1	many	TRBV11-2	CASSLNGVEQFF	TGTGCCAGCAGCTTAAATGGCGTTGAGCAGTTCTTC
16	NA	TRBJ2-7	NA	TRBV18	CASSPVVGQSSYEQYF	TGTGCCAGCTCACCAGTGGTGGGGCAGAGCTCCTACGAGCAGTACTTC
15	TRBD2	TRBJ2-7	NA	TRBV5-1	CASSLAGTNAYEQYF	TGCGCCAGCAGCTTGGCCGGGACTAACGCCTACGAGCAGTACTTC
15	NA	TRBJ1-5	few	TRBV5-6	CASSHRGIGNQPQHF	TGTGCCAGCAGCCATAGGGGGATAGGCAATCAGCCCCAGCATTTT
11	NA	TRBJ2-1	NA	TRBV7-9	CASVPNNEQFF	TGTGCCAGCGTCCCGAACAATGAGCAGTTCTTC
14	NA	TRBJ2-6	NA	TRBV18	CASSPISGANVLTF	TGTGCCAGCTCACCAATCTCCGGGGCCAACGTCCTGACTTTC
14	NA	TRBJ1-3	NA	TRBV19	CASKQLSSGNTIYF	TGTGCCAGTAAACAGCTTTCCTCTGGAAACACCATATATTTT
13	NA	TRBJ2-7	once	TRBV9	CASSVDGLYEQYF	TGTGCCAGCAGCGTAGACGGCCTCTACGAGCAGTACTTC
14	NA	TRBJ2-1	few	TRBV25-1	CASSARLDSNEQFF	TGTGCCAGCAGTGCCCGACTCGATAGCAATGAGCAGTTCTTC